This is a list of T cell receptor beta chains from one sample in a study of CD8 T cells in ankylosing spondylitis. In TCRdb, the 5' RACE reads were re-called with MiXCR into one record per CDR3 protein. Of around 30,000 distinct CDR3 sequences in the sample, about 7% were seen once. Sequencing input: blood, either unsorted or a sorted T cell fraction (not recorded which). Receptor source: a male donor with ankylosing spondylitis or in good health (not recorded which). Each CDR3 is given with its conserved first and last residue. D genes are given only for firm matches. The size of a clone is reported for some rows only, either as once, few or many, or as a class for expanded clones.

TRBV15	TRBJ2-4	-	many	TGTGCCACCAGCGGCTCACAGAGAACGTTAGCCAAAAACATTCAGTACTTC	CATSGSQRTLAKNIQYF
TRBV5-5	TRBJ2-1	-	many	TGTGCCAGCAGCTTTAGGGGGATTAGCTCCTACAATGAGCAGTTCTTC	CASSFRGISSYNEQFF
TRBV5-1	TRBJ2-4	-	many	TGCGCCAGCAGCGAAATCCCAGGACAGAGACTTTGCTTC	CASSEIPGQRLCF
TRBV14	TRBJ1-2	-	many	TGTGCCAGCAGCCAAGGCGGGGGGCGCGGCTATGGCTACACCTTC	CASSQGGGRGYGYTF
TRBV29-1	TRBJ1-2	TRBD1	few	TGCAGCGTGAGAGACAGGGGAAGCTATGGCTACACCTTC	CSVRDRGSYGYTF
TRBV6-5	TRBJ2-2	-	medium-sized	TGTGCCAGCAGTTACGGACCACACACCGGGGAGCTGTTTTTT	CASSYGPHTGELFF
TRBV29-1	TRBJ2-5	TRBD1	many	TGCAGCTTTGGTGACAGGGGGGAGACCCAGTACTTC	CSFGDRGETQYF
TRBV3-1	TRBJ2-1	-	many	TGTGCCAGCAGGCAACTAGGCAATGAGCAGTTCTTC	CASRQLGNEQFF
TRBV28	TRBJ2-3	TRBD2	medium-sized	TGTGCCAGCAGTCTGGGGACTACCCCAGATACGCAGTATTTT	CASSLGTTPDTQYF
TRBV11-2	TRBJ2-7	TRBD1	-	TGTGCCAGCAGCAGCATCCGGGACAGGGTGCACGAGCAGTACTTC	CASSSIRDRVHEQYF
TRBV12-3/TRBV12-4	TRBJ2-1	-	-	TGTGCCAGCAGTCCCCTCCCGGGACCCTCCTACAATGAGCAGTTCTTC	CASSPLPGPSYNEQFF
TRBV20-1	TRBJ2-7	-	many	TGCAGTGCTAGAGATGGGGGGGGCCCATCCTACGAGCAGTACTTC	CSARDGGGPSYEQYF
TRBV5-1	TRBJ2-1	TRBD1	many	TGCGCCAGCAGCGGGGGGCCGGGACAGGGGGCCGCTGGGGAGCAGTTCTTC	CASSGGPGQGAAGEQFF
TRBV10-3	TRBJ2-6	TRBD1	few	TGTGCCATCAGTGATAGTAAAACAGGGGGCGCGTCGGGGGCCAACGTCCTGACTTTC	CAISDSKTGGASGANVLTF
TRBV6-1	TRBJ2-3	-	few	TGTGCCAGCAGTAGGAGCTGGGGCACAGATACGCAGTATTTT	CASSRSWGTDTQYF
TRBV6-5	TRBJ2-7	-	many	TGTGCCAGCAGTTCAAGCCAGGGCCTCGAGCAGTACTTC	CASSSSQGLEQYF
TRBV4-2	TRBJ2-6	-	-	TGTGCCAGCAGCCAAGAAATCGGACAGTACACTCTGGGTGGGGCCAACGTCCTGACTTTC	CASSQEIGQYTLGGANVLTF
TRBV27	TRBJ1-2	-	-	TGTGCCAGCAGTTTATCCGGGTATGGCTACACCTTC	CASSLSGYGYTF
TRBV13	TRBJ2-7	TRBD1	many	TGTGCCAGCAGCCCCCGACAGGGTGATGTCTACGAGCAGTACTTC	CASSPRQGDVYEQYF
TRBV11-2	TRBJ2-3	TRBD2	many	TGTGCCAGCAGCCAACGACTAGCGGGGGAACTCACAGATACGCAGTATTTT	CASSQRLAGELTDTQYF
TRBV29-1	TRBJ2-5	TRBD1	many	TGCAGCGTTGAAGTCGGGACAGGACAAGAGACCCAGTACTTC	CSVEVGTGQETQYF
TRBV5-5	TRBJ2-1	-	many	TGTGCCAGCAGCTCCGTGCCTAGGGGTAGGTACAATGAGCAGTTCTTC	CASSSVPRGRYNEQFF
TRBV6-5	TRBJ2-7	TRBD2	many	TGTGCCAGCAGTTACTCGAGACCTAGCGGGAGCAACTACGAGCAGTACTTC	CASSYSRPSGSNYEQYF
TRBV6-6	TRBJ2-2	-	many	TGTGCCAGCAGATTACAGAGCACCGGGGAGCTGTTTTTT	CASRLQSTGELFF
TRBV7-6	TRBJ1-2	TRBD1	many	TGTGCCAGCAGCTCGGGACAGGGGGCTTTTGGCTACACCTTC	CASSSGQGAFGYTF
TRBV6-1	TRBJ1-2	-	many	TGTGCCAGCAGGTCGGAATTGGGCTATGGCTACACCTTC	CASRSELGYGYTF
TRBV9	TRBJ2-7	TRBD1	many	TGTGCCAGCAGCGTACAGGACAGGGGGTTCTACGAGCAGTACTTC	CASSVQDRGFYEQYF
TRBV3-1	TRBJ2-7	-	many	TGTGCCAGCAGCCAAGGGATCAGAAACTACGAGCAGTACTTC	CASSQGIRNYEQYF
TRBV6-5	TRBJ2-1	-	-	TGTGCCAGCAGTTACGGGCTCCGTGGCGAGCAGTTCTTC	CASSYGLRGEQFF